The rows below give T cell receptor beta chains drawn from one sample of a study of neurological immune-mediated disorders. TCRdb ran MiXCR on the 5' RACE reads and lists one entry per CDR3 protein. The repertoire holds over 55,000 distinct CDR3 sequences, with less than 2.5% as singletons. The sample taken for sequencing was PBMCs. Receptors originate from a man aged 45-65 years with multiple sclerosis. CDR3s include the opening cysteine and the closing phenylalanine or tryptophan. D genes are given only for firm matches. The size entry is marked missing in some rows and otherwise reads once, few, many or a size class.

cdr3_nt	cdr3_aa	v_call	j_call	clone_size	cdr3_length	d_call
TGTGCCAGCAGCGGAGAGGACAGGGGACAATATGGCTACACCTTC	CASSGEDRGQYGYTF	TRBV9	TRBJ1-2	many	15	TRBD1
TGCAGTGCTAGTGGCGGGAAATACAATGAGCAGTTCTTC	CSASGGKYNEQFF	TRBV20-1	TRBJ2-1	NA	13	NA
TGTGCCAGCTCACCACCGATGGGGAGCTTAGAGACCCAGTACTTC	CASSPPMGSLETQYF	TRBV18	TRBJ2-5	few	15	NA
TGTGCCAGCAGTTTAGCCGAATGGGGTCCAGGGGGCACTGAAGCTTTCTTT	CASSLAEWGPGGTEAFF	TRBV12-3/TRBV12-4	TRBJ1-1	many	17	TRBD1
TGTGCCATCAGTGAGTCAAGGCTAGCTACGGCCGAGCAGTACTTC	CAISESRLATAEQYF	TRBV10-3	TRBJ2-7	many	15	NA
TGCAGTGCTCAGGATGGGGGCTCGGATAATTCACCCCTCCACTTT	CSAQDGGSDNSPLHF	TRBV20-1	TRBJ1-6	many	15	NA
TGCGCCAGCAGTCCGACCACCGGGGAGCTGTTTTTT	CASSPTTGELFF	TRBV10-1	TRBJ2-2	many	12	NA
TGCAGTGCTAGGGGGCAGGGGGACAAGAACACTGAAGCTTTCTTT	CSARGQGDKNTEAFF	TRBV20-1	TRBJ1-1	many	15	TRBD1
TGTGCCAGCAGTGCCAGGGGCAATCAGCCCCAGCATTTT	CASSARGNQPQHF	TRBV2	TRBJ1-5	many	13	NA
TGTGCCAGCAGCCCCTACGGGGGAAATTACAATGAGCAGTTCTTC	CASSPYGGNYNEQFF	TRBV7-8	TRBJ2-1	many	15	NA
TGTGCCAGCAGCGCCCTTAGGGACAGTATCACCGGGGAGCTGTTTTTT	CASSALRDSITGELFF	TRBV5-6	TRBJ2-2	many	16	TRBD1
TGCGCCAGCAGCGGGACCGACTATGGCTACACCTTC	CASSGTDYGYTF	TRBV5-1	TRBJ1-2	many	12	NA
TGCAGTGCTACTTTGGGACAGGTGAGCTCCTACGAGCAGTACTTC	CSATLGQVSSYEQYF	TRBV20-1	TRBJ2-7	many	15	TRBD1
TGTGCCAGCAGCCCCCCCCTAGACTCCTACAATGAGCAGTTCTTC	CASSPPLDSYNEQFF	TRBV7-9	TRBJ2-1	many	15	NA
TGCGCCAGCAGCTTGGGTGACAGGGAGAATCAGCCCCAGCATTTT	CASSLGDRENQPQHF	TRBV5-1	TRBJ1-5	few	15	TRBD1
TGTGCCATCAGTGAGAGGGCCAATCAGCCCCAGCATTTT	CAISERANQPQHF	TRBV10-3	TRBJ1-5	few	13	NA
TGCAGTGCCAAGGGGCCCGTACAGGGAAAGGACACTGAAGCTTTCTTT	CSAKGPVQGKDTEAFF	TRBV20-1	TRBJ1-1	many	16	NA
TGTGCCAGCACCCACCCAAGTCAAGAGACCCAGTACTTC	CASTHPSQETQYF	TRBV7-6	TRBJ2-5	many	13	NA
TGTGCCAGCAGCCCGAGGAGGTCTGGGGCCAACGTCCTGACTTTC	CASSPRRSGANVLTF	TRBV5-8	TRBJ2-6	many	15	NA
TGTGCCAGCAGCTTAGACAGGAGGGGACTTGCCACTGAGACCCAGTACTTC	CASSLDRRGLATETQYF	TRBV7-9	TRBJ2-5	many	17	NA
TGTGCCAGCTCACCAGGGTCCGGTTCACCCCTCCACTTT	CASSPGSGSPLHF	TRBV18	TRBJ1-6	many	13	NA
TGTGCCACCAGTGAGTCGGGACTACTAAACACCGGGGAGCTGTTTTTT	CATSESGLLNTGELFF	TRBV24-1	TRBJ2-2	many	16	TRBD2
TGTGCCAGCACCATCGACAGGATAGCCTACGAGCAGTACTTC	CASTIDRIAYEQYF	TRBV6-2/TRBV6-3	TRBJ2-7	NA	14	NA
TGCAGTGCTAGAGGTCACTCCTACGAGCAGTACTTC	CSARGHSYEQYF	TRBV20-1	TRBJ2-7	many	12	NA
TGTGCCAGCAGACCGTACAGGCAAGAGACCCAGTACTTC	CASRPYRQETQYF	TRBV6-5	TRBJ2-5	many	13	NA
TGTGCCAGCGGCCCAGGGAAGAAACTGTTTTTT	CASGPGKKLFF	TRBV7-2	TRBJ1-4	many	11	NA
TGCAGCGTTGAAGACCGCAGGACCACTGAAGCTTTCTTT	CSVEDRRTTEAFF	TRBV29-1	TRBJ1-1	medium-sized	13	NA
TGCAGTGGAGGGAGAGGTCCGGATTCACCCCTCCACTTT	CSGGRGPDSPLHF	TRBV20-1	TRBJ1-6	many	13	NA
TGTGCCAGCAGCTCTACAGGGCCTCTATACGAGCAGTACTTC	CASSSTGPLYEQYF	TRBV6-2/TRBV6-3	TRBJ2-7	many	14	NA
TGTGCCACCAGTGATTTGGGCTATGGCTACACCTTC	CATSDLGYGYTF	TRBV24-1	TRBJ1-2	many	12	NA
TGCGCCAGCAGCCCCACCAGGGGCGGATCTGGAAACACCATATATTTT	CASSPTRGGSGNTIYF	TRBV5-1	TRBJ1-3	many	16	NA
TGCGCCAGCAGCTTGGGCGGCGACTACGAGCAGTACTTC	CASSLGGDYEQYF	TRBV5-1	TRBJ2-7	many	13	NA
TGTGCCAGCAGCTCCCACCTAGCGGGGGGGTACGAGCAGTACTTC	CASSSHLAGGYEQYF	TRBV7-2	TRBJ2-7	many	15	TRBD2
TGCGCCAGCAGCCAAGCTACAGGGGACTATGGCTACACCTTC	CASSQATGDYGYTF	TRBV4-3	TRBJ1-2	many	14	TRBD1
TGTGCCATCACCGAGCCACCCGCCGAGACCCAGTACTTC	CAITEPPAETQYF	TRBV10-3	TRBJ2-5	many	13	NA
TGCAGTGCTAGCGGACTAGCGGGGGACAATGAGCAGTTCTTC	CSASGLAGDNEQFF	TRBV20-1	TRBJ2-1	many	14	TRBD2
TGTGCCAGCAGCAAGTACAGGGTAGGGGGAGAGACCCAGTACTTC	CASSKYRVGGETQYF	TRBV7-2	TRBJ2-5	many	15	NA
TGTGCCAGCAGCCAAGACCCCCGGGGTATCTCCTACGAGCAGTACTTC	CASSQDPRGISYEQYF	TRBV3-1	TRBJ2-7	many	16	NA
TGCAGTGCTAGAGAACCGGCACCTGGGCGGGCTCAAGAGACCCAGTACTTC	CSAREPAPGRAQETQYF	TRBV20-1	TRBJ2-5	many	17	NA
TGTGCCAGCAGTTACAACAGGGGTCAAGAGACCCAGTACTTC	CASSYNRGQETQYF	TRBV7-2	TRBJ2-5	many	14	TRBD1
TGTGCCAGCAGCTTACAGGGATACACCGGGGAGCTGTTTTTT	CASSLQGYTGELFF	TRBV7-9	TRBJ2-2	many	14	NA
TGTGCCACCTCTGAAGCGCTTCCGCCCCAGTTCTTC	CATSEALPPQFF	TRBV15	TRBJ2-1	many	12	NA
TGTGCCAGCAGCCGACAGCCGGGGGGCGTCGAAGGCTACACCTTC	CASSRQPGGVEGYTF	TRBV4-2	TRBJ1-2	many	15	NA
TGTGCCAGCAGCCACGACCGCCTGGGGGCCCCCACCGGGGAGCTGTTTTTT	CASSHDRLGAPTGELFF	TRBV7-8	TRBJ2-2	many	17	NA
TGCGCCAGCAGCCACGGAGGCAGCAGTAATGAAAAACTGTTTTTT	CASSHGGSSNEKLFF	TRBV5-1	TRBJ1-4	many	15	NA
TGTGCCAGCAGCCAAGACGTAGCGGGGGCCTACGAGCAGTACTTC	CASSQDVAGAYEQYF	TRBV4-2	TRBJ2-7	many	15	TRBD2
TGTGCCAGCAGCCCAAAAAGGGGGGGGAGAAGGTCTCTCTACGAGCAGTACTTC	CASSPKRGGRRSLYEQYF	TRBV21-1	TRBJ2-7	many	18	NA
TGTGCCAGCAGCTTAACTGCAACTAATGAAAAACTGTTTTTT	CASSLTATNEKLFF	TRBV5-5	TRBJ1-4	many	14	NA
TGTGCCAGCAGCCAAGGTCACGCGGGAGGGCATGGCTACACCTTC	CASSQGHAGGHGYTF	TRBV4-2	TRBJ1-2	many	15	NA
TGTGCCAGCAGCCAGATCGGGACTAGCGACAGTGAGCAGTTCTTC	CASSQIGTSDSEQFF	TRBV3-1	TRBJ2-1	many	15	TRBD2
TGTGCCAGCAGCCAAGATTGGGGCTCCTACGAGCAGTACTTC	CASSQDWGSYEQYF	TRBV4-2	TRBJ2-7	many	14	NA
TGTGCCAGCAGTAGAACAGGGAGAGAAGCTTTCTTT	CASSRTGREAFF	TRBV6-5	TRBJ1-1	many	12	NA
TGTGCCAGCAGTTACTCAGGGTCACCCCTCCACTTT	CASSYSGSPLHF	TRBV6-6	TRBJ1-6	many	12	NA
TGTGCCAGCAGCGTTCTTGGGTACGAGCAGTACTTC	CASSVLGYEQYF	TRBV14	TRBJ2-7	many	12	NA
TGCAGTGCTAGCGTTGACAGTTCGACTGAAGCTTTCTTT	CSASVDSSTEAFF	TRBV20-1	TRBJ1-1	many	13	NA
TGTGCCAGCACTCCGGGAGCCCAGGGCACAGATACGCAGTATTTT	CASTPGAQGTDTQYF	TRBV28	TRBJ2-3	many	15	NA
TGTGCCAGCTCACCTGAGATTGAGGGTAGGACTGAAGCTTTCTTT	CASSPEIEGRTEAFF	TRBV18	TRBJ1-1	many	15	NA
TGCGCCAGCAGACCGGACAGGAGCTCTGGAAACACCATATATTTT	CASRPDRSSGNTIYF	TRBV4-3	TRBJ1-3	NA	15	TRBD1
TGCGCCAGCAGCCAAGCCAGGGAGAAAAGCAGTGAAGCTTTCTTT	CASSQAREKSSEAFF	TRBV4-1	TRBJ1-1	many	15	NA
TGTGCCAGCAGCCAAGGTAGTATGGGTGCGCAGTATTTT	CASSQGSMGAQYF	TRBV3-1	TRBJ2-3	many	13	NA